These T cell receptor beta chains were read from a single sample in a study of blood T cell repertoires in COVID-19. Libraries were prepared by immunoSEQ multiplex PCR; TCRdb keeps only in-frame clonotypes and omits some of them. This table has some 270,000 clones, approximately 83% appearing once. Sequencing input: peripheral blood. The receptor source for this set is a woman aged 70-85 years with acute or convalescent COVID-19. The CDR3 runs from the conserved cysteine through the conserved F or W. Each record gives: clone size, D gene, V gene, J gene, CDR3 DNA, CDR3 protein. D genes are given only for firm matches. Rows may omit the clone size; those that give it use once, few, many or a size class.

NA	NA	TRBV2	TRBJ2-7	TGTGCCAGCAGTGAAGCGCTGAGAGCCTACGAGCAGTACTTC	CASSEALRAYEQYF
NA	NA	TRBV6-5	TRBJ1-1	TGTGCCAGCCATTTCAGGGAGGACACTGAAGCTTTCTTT	CASHFREDTEAFF
NA	TRBD1	TRBV5-1	TRBJ2-7	TGCGCCAGCAGCCCCGCGACAGGGACACCCTACGAGCAGTACTTC	CASSPATGTPYEQYF
NA	NA	TRBV5-3	TRBJ2-2	TGTGCCAGAAGCCCCGAGAGGGTAAAAAAGGTGGGGAACACCGGGGAGCTGTTTTTT	CARSPERVKKVGNTGELFF
NA	NA	TRBV5-5	TRBJ1-1	TGTGCCAGCAGCTTGACCGGGGGGCACACTGAAGCTTTCTTT	CASSLTGGHTEAFF
NA	NA	TRBV23-1	TRBJ1-3	TGCGCCAGCGGCCGACAATGGGACAAACAACTGGACCCAGGGAACACCATATATTTT	CASGRQWDKQLDPGNTIYF
NA	TRBD1	TRBV5-4	TRBJ1-1	TGTGCCAGCAGCTCCTGGGAAACGAGGACAGGCAAAGGAGCTTTCTTT	CASSSWETRTGKGAFF
once	NA	TRBV14	TRBJ1-1	TGTGCCAGCAGCCTACAGTCATACACTGAAGCTTTCTTT	CASSLQSYTEAFF
NA	NA	TRBV19	TRBJ1-4	TGTGCCAGTAGTATAGCTCGGGGGAGTGGTGAAAAACTGTTTTTT	CASSIARGSGEKLFF
NA	NA	TRBV7-3	TRBJ2-1	TGTGCCAGCAGCTTAACCATTGGCGGGGGCCGCAATGAGCAGTTCTTC	CASSLTIGGGRNEQFF
NA	TRBD2	TRBV6-1	TRBJ2-5	TGTGCCAGCAGTGAATTCGCGGGGGGCGGGGAGACCCAGTACTTC	CASSEFAGGGETQYF
NA	NA	TRBV3-1/TRBV3-2	TRBJ1-6	TGTGCCAGCAGCCAAGTTCTGGGGGGGAACTCACCCCTCCACTTT	CASSQVLGGNSPLHF
NA	NA	TRBV5-5	TRBJ1-2	TGTGCCAGCAGCTTGGACCGGAGGCTCCGGTATGGCTACACCTTC	CASSLDRRLRYGYTF
NA	TRBD2	TRBV18	TRBJ2-3	TGTGCCAGCTCACCTTATCCGGGACTAGCCACAGATACGCAGTATTTT	CASSPYPGLATDTQYF
NA	TRBD1	TRBV7-9	TRBJ2-7	TGTGCCAGCAGCCAACAGGGGGCTTCGTACGAGCAGTACTTC	CASSQQGASYEQYF
NA	TRBD1	TRBV19	TRBJ1-5	TGTGCCAGTAGTAGGACAGGACTTCAGCCCCAGCATTTT	CASSRTGLQPQHF
NA	NA	TRBV7-8	TRBJ1-5	TGTGCCAGCAGCTTAGGTAGAGGCCCGGGGGAGCCCCAGCATTTT	CASSLGRGPGEPQHF
NA	TRBD1	TRBV2	TRBJ1-5	TGTGCCAGCAGTGGCCTGACAGGGTCCGATCCCCAGCATTTT	CASSGLTGSDPQHF
NA	NA	TRBV20-1	TRBJ2-7	TGCAGTGCTACGGACAACGAGCAGTACTTC	CSATDNEQYF
NA	NA	TRBV5-1	TRBJ2-3	TGCGCCAGCAGCTTGGCGCAGGGCACAGATACGCAGTATTTT	CASSLAQGTDTQYF
NA	NA	TRBV9	TRBJ2-3	TGTGCCAGCAGCGTAGACAGAGTCACAGATACGCAGTATTTT	CASSVDRVTDTQYF
NA	TRBD1	TRBV19	TRBJ1-6	TGTGCCAGTAGTGCCAAGACAGGGGGGAATTCACCCCTCCACTTT	CASSAKTGGNSPLHF
NA	TRBD1	TRBV24-1	TRBJ1-4	TGTGCCACCAGTGAGGGACAGGGCCCTAATGAAAAACTGTTTTTT	CATSEGQGPNEKLFF
NA	TRBD1	TRBV10-2	TRBJ1-1	TGCGCCAGCTCGGTTGGACAGGGGGGGGGAGCTTTCTTT	CASSVGQGGGAFF
NA	NA	TRBV10-1	TRBJ2-4	TGCGCCAGCAGTGAGACAGGCCCCTCGGTAAACATTCAGTACTTC	CASSETGPSVNIQYF
NA	NA	TRBV3-1/TRBV3-2	TRBJ2-1	TGTGCCAGCAGCCACACGAACAGGGCAGGGGCGAATGAGCAGTTCTTC	CASSHTNRAGANEQFF
NA	NA	TRBV5-1	TRBJ2-7	TGCGCCAGCAGCTTGGCCGGGGAGGAGCAGTACTTC	CASSLAGEEQYF
NA	TRBD1	TRBV27	TRBJ1-5	TGTGCCAGCAGCCCCCTCGACAGGGATCATCAGCCCCAGCATTTT	CASSPLDRDHQPQHF
few	NA	TRBV3-1/TRBV3-2	TRBJ2-1	TGTGCCAGCAGCCAGGTCTTTAGCGGAATCCCGAGTCTGGAGCAGTTCTTC	CASSQVFSGIPSLEQFF
NA	TRBD1	TRBV19	TRBJ2-1	TGTGCCAGTTCCATTAGACAGGGGGGGTACAATGAGCAGTTCTTC	CASSIRQGGYNEQFF
NA	TRBD2	TRBV7-9	TRBJ2-1	TGTGCCAGCAGCCGACCCGCGGGGGGGAGAATTGAGCAGTTCTTC	CASSRPAGGRIEQFF
NA	NA	TRBV28	TRBJ2-2	TGTGCCAGCCTAGGGGGCAGGGGAGGCGGGGAGCTGTTTTTT	CASLGGRGGGELFF
NA	NA	TRBV2	TRBJ2-5	TGTGCCAGCAGCTCTAATAGCCAAGAGACCCAGTACTTC	CASSSNSQETQYF
NA	NA	TRBV6-1	TRBJ1-2	TGTGCCAGCAGTGGGGGCGGAAGAATCAGGGTAAATGGCTACACCTTC	CASSGGGRIRVNGYTF
few	TRBD1	TRBV12-3/TRBV12-4	TRBJ1-1	TGTGCCAGCCAGGGACAGCAGAACACTGAAGCTTTCTTT	CASQGQQNTEAFF
NA	NA	TRBV5-1	TRBJ2-7	TGCGCCAGCAGCCAGGGACTCCTCTACGAGCAGTACTTC	CASSQGLLYEQYF